Each of the 28 T cell receptor beta chains below was sequenced from the same sample in a study of blood T cell repertoires in COVID-19. Measured with immunoSEQ multiplex PCR; TCRdb has only the in-frame clones, and not every one. The sample includes about 39,000 clones, around 85% of them seen just once. Source material: peripheral blood. The source of these receptors is a man between 60 and 75 years old with acute or convalescent COVID-19.

The gene calls are TRBV29-1 and TRBJ2-5; D is uncertain. The V and J ends lost 0 bases and 0 bases respectively, with 5 bases between them. From germline, CDR1 is SQVTM and CDR2 ANQGSEA. There are 13 residues in the CDR3. The CDR3 here is CSVEDQYQETQYF. Written as DNA, the CDR3 is TGCAGCGTTGAAGATCAGTACCAAGAGACCCAGTACTTC.

This clone came up once. This chain connects TRBV3-1 (or the pseudogene TRBV3-2) to TRBJ1-1; D may be TRBD1 (6 bases). Germline CDR1 reads LGHDT; CDR2 reads YNNKEL (reference sequence). The CDR3 length is 13 residues. The V and J ends lost 4 bases and 2 bases respectively, with 8 bases between them. DNA of the CDR3: TGTGCCAGCAGCCTACAGGGAAACACTGAAGCTTTCTTT. It is translated as CASSLQGNTEAFF.

The V call is TRBV19, the J call TRBJ1-2; possible D gene TRBD1, 6 bases. V lost 5 bases, J lost 5 bases, and 9 bases lay in between. CDR1 is LNHDA and CDR2 is SQIVND in the germline V gene (reference sequence). CDR3 size: 12 residues. CDR3 in amino acids: CASSQQGYGYTF. The CDR3 DNA reads TGTGCCAGTAGTCAACAGGGATATGGCTACACCTTC.

V is TRBV18 and J is TRBJ2-5; D is ambiguous. The CDR3 covers 14 residues. The germline gives CDR1 KGHSH, CDR2 LQKENI. Trimming pared 0 bases from V and 1 base from J, leaving 6 bases between. DNA of the CDR3: TGTGCCAGCTCACCACCCCACAGCCAAGAGACCCAGTACTTC. Translating it yields CASSPPHSQETQYF.

The chain joins TRBV3-1 (or the pseudogene TRBV3-2) to TRBJ1-1, with TRBD1 as a possible D gene (6 bases). Germline loops: CDR1 LGHDT, CDR2 YNNKEL (reference sequence). The CDR3 spans 15 residues. Trimming cost V 4 bases and J 7 bases, with 19 bases left between them. Written as DNA, the CDR3 is TGTGCCAGCAGCCCCCCGACAGGCATCTCGGGTGAAGCTTTCTTT. It yields the protein CASSPPTGISGEAFF.

This chain uses TRBV7-2 with TRBJ2-3; 7 positions agree with TRBD2. CDR3 length equals 16 residues. Germline loops: CDR1 SGHTA, CDR2 FQGNSA. Trimming removed 4 bases from V and 2 bases from J; junction bases left unmatched: 9. CDR3 coding DNA: TGTGCCAGCAGCTATCAACGCGGGAGATACACAGATACGCAGTATTTT. It specifies CASSYQRGRYTDTQYF.

The chain carries TRBV3-1 (or the pseudogene TRBV3-2) and TRBJ2-7, with D perhaps matching TRBD2 (6 bases). The CDR3 contains 15 residues. Germline CDR1 and CDR2: LGHDT and YNNKEL (reference sequence). V gave up 1 base and J gave up 2 bases, with 12 bases separating them. CDR3 sequence (DNA): TGTGCCAGCAGCCAAGTGGCGGGACCCACCTACGAGCAGTACTTC. Its protein product is CASSQVAGPTYEQYF.

The genes are TRBV6-6 and TRBJ1-1, with 7 bases matching TRBD1. Germline V gives CDR1 MNHNY, CDR2 SVGAGI (reference sequence). The ends lost 4 bases at V and 2 bases at J; junction bases unmatched: 7. This CDR3 has 15 amino acids. The CDR3 is CASSSPGDSNTEAFF. Written as DNA, the CDR3 is TGTGCCAGCAGTTCACCGGGGGACAGTAACACTGAAGCTTTCTTT.

The chain combines TRBV7-2 with TRBJ2-1, with TRBD1 identical over 8 bases. CDR1 is SGHTA, CDR2 FQGNSA, per germline. The CDR3 covers 16 residues. J lost 6 bases, V lost 0 bases, and 7 bases had no gene match. Written as DNA, the CDR3 is TGTGCCAGCAGCTTAGCGTTGGTGCAGGGGGCCAATGAGCAGTTCTTC. Protein: CASSLALVQGANEQFF.

This clone was recorded only once. The V gene is TRBV9, the J gene TRBJ2-5; D is possibly TRBD2 (6 bases). Germline V gene sequence: CDR1 SGDLS, CDR2 YYNGEE. The ends were cut back, 4 bases at V and 4 bases at J, with 17 bases in the middle. The CDR3 spans 15 residues. The CDR3 DNA reads TGTGCCAGCAGCAAAGCGGAGGGAGTGGGAGAGACCCAGTACTTC. It yields the protein CASSKAEGVGETQYF.

V and J are TRBV7-9 and TRBJ2-1; maybe TRBD1 (6 bases). Germline CDR1 and CDR2: SEHNR and FQNEAQ (reference sequence). V shed 5 bases and J shed 4 bases, with 12 bases lying between them. This CDR3 is 14 amino acids long. DNA for the CDR3: TGTGCCAGCAGCAGTGCAACAGGGTACAATGAGCAGTTCTTC. It codes for CASSSATGYNEQFF.

This clone was observed a few times. V usage is TRBV11-2 and J usage is TRBJ2-7, with D possibly matching TRBD2 (5 bases). Germline CDR1 and CDR2: SGHAT and FQNNGV. The CDR3 spans 14 residues. V lost 1 base to trimming and J lost 7 bases, with 14 bases between them. CDR3 residues: CASSLGLLEREQYF. The CDR3 DNA sequence: TGTGCCAGCAGCTTAGGACTACTAGAACGAGAGCAGTACTTC. Full variable domain (missing parts from reference TRBV11-2 and TRBJ2-7): EAGVAQSPRYKIIEKRQSVAFWCNPISGHATLYWYQQILGQGPKLLIQFQNNGVVDDSQLPKDRFSAERLKGVDSTLKIQPAKLEDSAVYLCASSLGLLEREQYFGPGTRLTVT.

CDR3 loop: CASTLTGLSNQPQHF. As DNA, the CDR3 is TGTGCCAGCACCCTGACAGGGTTAAGCAATCAGCCCCAGCATTTT. V is TRBV28 and J is TRBJ1-5; 7 nucleotides align to TRBD1. Germline V gene sequence: CDR1 MDHEN, CDR2 SYDVKM. V dropped 7 bases and J dropped 1; count of bases not matched to a gene: 7. CDR3 size: 15 residues.

This chain links TRBV6-5 with TRBJ2-1; 9 positions agree with TRBD1. CDR1 is MNHEY and CDR2 is SVGAGI in the germline V gene. Trimming cost V 7 bases and J 8 bases; bases outside gene matches: 6. The CDR3 spans 13 residues. The CDR3 is CASTSDRGDEQFF. CDR3 sequence (DNA): TGTGCCAGCACCTCGGACAGGGGTGATGAGCAGTTCTTC.

The chain joins TRBV3-1 (or the pseudogene TRBV3-2) to TRBJ1-1; D is unresolved. The V end was cut by 2 bases, the J end by 5 bases, with 6 bases between. Germline CDR1 and CDR2: LGHDT and YNNKEL (reference sequence). The CDR3 is 12 residues long. CDR3 nucleotide sequence: TGTGCCAGCAGCCAAATCGGGACTGAAGCTTTCTTT. This codes for CASSQIGTEAFF.

The CDR3 loop is CASSLDSTGNTIYF. CDR3 DNA sequence: TGTGCCAGCAGCTTGGACAGCACTGGAAACACCATATATTTT. The genes are TRBV7-6 and TRBJ1-3; possibly TRBD1 for D (6 bases). Trimming removed 3 bases from V and 2 bases from J, with 8 bases in between. This CDR3 has 14 residues. Germline V gene data show CDR1 as SGHVS and CDR2 as FNYEAQ.

The genes are TRBV29-1 and TRBJ2-7; D might be TRBD1 (5 bases). This CDR3 spans 13 amino acids. The germline V gene has CDR1 SQVTM and CDR2 ANQGSEA. The V and J ends lost 2 bases and 4 bases respectively, with 12 bases between them. The CDR3 reads CSVETNRRYEQYF. The CDR3 DNA follows: TGCAGCGTTGAAACTAACAGGCGGTACGAGCAGTACTTC.

The chain has TRBV5-5 and TRBJ2-7, with 10 bases matching TRBD1. Germline CDR1 is SGHKS and CDR2 is YYEKEE (reference sequence). J gave up 4 bases and V 4 bases, and 11 bases lay outside the gene matches. CDR3 length equals 16 residues. The CDR3 spells CASSPSGTGVRYEQYF. The CDR3 DNA follows: TGTGCCAGCAGCCCCAGCGGGACAGGGGTAAGGTACGAGCAGTACTTC.

The genes are TRBV30 and TRBJ1-6; the match to TRBD1 covers 7 bases. Trimming removed 7 bases from V and 5 bases from J; junction bases left unmatched: 11. CDR3 length: 15 amino acids. Germline values: CDR1 GTSNPN, CDR2 SVGIG (reference sequence). CDR3 residues: CAFQTSGGNNSPLHF. DNA of the CDR3: TGTGCCTTCCAGACCTCAGGGGGAAATAATTCACCCCTCCACTTT.

The sample holds a few counts of this clone. The V and J genes are TRBV9 and TRBJ1-1; a weak D match, TRBD1 (6 bases). The V end lost 3 bases, the J end lost 1 base, and 10 bases lay between the germline ends. The CDR3 loop spans 14 amino acids. Germline-derived CDR1 and CDR2 are SGDLS and YYNGEE. DNA of the CDR3: TGTGCCAGCAGCGCACAGGGCCCGAACACTGAAGCTTTCTTT. Translated: CASSAQGPNTEAFF.

This chain connects TRBV19 to TRBJ1-2; a possible D gene is TRBD1 (5 bases). CDR1 is LNHDA and CDR2 is SQIVND in the germline V gene (reference sequence). The CDR3 extends over 14 amino acids. With 7 bases removed from V and 7 bases from J, the gap between germline ends came to 19 bases. CDR3 in DNA: TGTGCCAGTATCGGGCCCAACGGGGGGGGTGGCTACACCTTC. Translation gives CASIGPNGGGGYTF.

The chain joins TRBV5-1 to TRBJ2-7, with 13 bases matching TRBD2. The CDR3 contains 16 residues. Germline V gene lookup returns CDR1 SGHRS and CDR2 YFSETQ. Unmatched junction bases numbered 4, after V lost 4 bases and J lost 0 bases. The CDR3 DNA reads as TGCGCCAGCAGCCCCAGGACTAGCGGGGGCTCCTACGAGCAGTACTTC. This translates into CASSPRTSGGSYEQYF.

V usage is TRBV2 and J usage is TRBJ2-2, with D possibly matching TRBD1 (5 bases). Trimming cost V 0 bases and J 7 bases, with 15 bases left between them. The CDR3 is 16 residues long. CDR1 is SNHLY and CDR2 is FYNNEI in the germline V gene. The CDR3 nucleotides are TGTGCCAGCAGTGAAGCGAGCAGGGTAGTTGGCGGGGAGCTGTTTTTT. Translating it yields CASSEASRVVGGELFF. Complete variable domain (other parts from reference TRBV2 and TRBJ2-2): EPEVTQTPSHQVTQMGQEVILRCVPISNHLYFYWYRQILGQKVEFLVSFYNNEISEKSEIFDDQFSVERPDGSNFTLKIRSTKLEDSAMYFCASSEASRVVGGELFFGEGSRLTVL.

The gene calls are TRBV19 and TRBJ2-5; a possible D gene is TRBD2 (6 bases). In germline, CDR1 is LNHDA, CDR2 SQIVND (reference sequence). CDR3 length: 14 amino acids. Between the trimmed V and J ends, which lost 6 bases and 5 bases, there was a span of 16 bases. As DNA, the CDR3 is TGTGCCAGTAGGCGGGACGGGTCGAGGGAGACCCAGTACTTC. It translates to CASRRDGSRETQYF.

The gene calls are TRBV5-1 and TRBJ2-6, with 7 bases fitting TRBD1. The length of the CDR3 is 16 residues. Germline V gene lookup returns CDR1 SGHRS and CDR2 YFSETQ. With 0 bases clipped from V and 3 bases from J, the junction kept 3 bases outside the gene matches. The CDR3 spells CASSLGDSGGANVLTF. Written as DNA, the CDR3 is TGCGCCAGCAGCTTGGGGGACAGTGGTGGGGCCAACGTCCTGACTTTC.

The chain couples TRBV7-2 to TRBJ1-2, with D possibly TRBD1 on 6 matching bases. In germline, CDR1 is SGHTA, CDR2 FQGNSA. The ends were cut back, 0 bases at V and 8 bases at J, with 16 bases in the middle. The CDR3 is 15 residues long. The CDR3 loop reads CASSLAIGGREGYTF. The CDR3 DNA reads TGTGCCAGCAGCTTAGCAATAGGGGGGAGGGAAGGCTACACCTTC.

The chain uses TRBV6-4 and TRBJ2-7; tentative D call: TRBD2 (5 bases). V was trimmed by 8 bases and J by 3 bases, leaving 14 bases between them. This CDR3 has 13 residues. CDR1 is MRHNA, CDR2 SNTAGT, per germline. As DNA, the CDR3 is TGTGCCAGCGATACATTTCGGGACTACGAGCAGTACTTC. Protein product: CASDTFRDYEQYF.

The rearrangement uses TRBV10-2 and TRBJ2-3, with 10 bases fitting TRBD2. With 2 bases clipped from V and 6 bases from J, the junction kept 5 bases outside the gene matches. Germline assignment: CDR1 WSHSY and CDR2 SAAADI. CDR3 length: 15 residues. The CDR3 here is CASSELAGEMDTQYF. CDR3 sequence (DNA): TGCGCCAGCAGTGAGCTAGCGGGAGAGATGGATACGCAGTATTTT.